The 18 T cell receptor beta chains below all came from one sample that was sequenced in a study of blood T cell repertoires in COVID-19. TCRdb's copy holds only in-frame clones and misses some; the assay was immunoSEQ multiplex PCR. The sample lists 120,000 or so clones, roughly 90% occurring once. Sequencing was carried out using peripheral blood. Receptors originate from a man aged 50 or older with acute or convalescent COVID-19.

The rearrangement links TRBV27 to TRBJ2-7, with TRBD2 matching over 7 bases. CDR3 length equals 15 residues. V shed 3 bases and J 0 bases; nucleotides not matched to a gene: 5. CDR1 is MNHEY and CDR2 is SMNVEV in the germline V gene (reference sequence). CDR3 DNA: TGTGCCAGCAGTTTTAGGCGGGAGCCCTCCTACGAGCAGTACTTC. Its translation: CASSFRREPSYEQYF.

V gene TRBV7-8 combines with J gene TRBJ2-7; no firm D call. Germline CDR1 and CDR2: SGHVS and FQNEAQ. The CDR3 sequence is 16 residues long. Trimming stripped 2 bases from V and 1 base from J, with 15 bases between. CDR3 region: CASSLIGLAKSYEQYF. Here the CDR3 DNA reads TGTGCCAGCAGCTTAATTGGGCTCGCTAAGTCCTACGAGCAGTACTTC.

J is TRBJ2-7 and V is TRBV7-2; 8 nucleotides align to TRBD2. Per germline, CDR1 SGHTA and CDR2 FQGNSA. Unmatched junction bases numbered 5, after V lost 5 bases and J lost 2 bases. The CDR3 has 14 residues. CDR3 bases: TGTGCCAGCAGCAAACAAGCGGGAGCCTACGAGCAGTACTTC. Residues: CASSKQAGAYEQYF.

The V gene is TRBV5-1, the J gene TRBJ1-1; 7 bases agree with TRBD1. The germline V gene encodes CDR1 SGHRS and CDR2 YFSETQ. The CDR3 extends over 14 amino acids. With 4 bases clipped from V and 1 base from J, the junction kept 4 bases outside the gene matches. The CDR3 loop is CASSTGQENTEAFF. CDR3 in DNA: TGCGCCAGCAGCACCGGACAGGAGAACACTGAAGCTTTCTTT. Drawing the rest from reference TRBV5-1 and TRBJ1-1, the complete variable domain is KAGVTQTPRYLIKTRGQQVTLSCSPISGHRSVSWYQQTPGQGLQFLFEYFSETQRNKGNFPGRFSGRQFSNSRSEMNVSTLELGDSALYLCASSTGQENTEAFFGQGTRLTVV.

The CDR3 nucleotides are TGTGCCAGCAGCGTAGGATCTAGCGGGGGGCAAGAGACCCAGTACTTC. It yields the protein CASSVGSSGGQETQYF. This chain joins TRBV9 and TRBJ2-5, with 11 bases identical to TRBD2. The CDR3 contains 16 residues. The trim removed 0 bases at V and 2 bases at J, leaving 3 bases unmatched. From germline, CDR1 is SGDLS and CDR2 YYNGEE.

The chain links TRBV9 to TRBJ1-4, with D uncertain. The CDR3 sequence is 14 residues long. Per the germline V gene, CDR1 is SGDLS and CDR2 is YYNGEE. Between the trimmed V and J ends, which lost 2 bases and 5 bases, there was a span of 10 bases. CDR3 sequence: CASSVSVRNEKLFF. CDR3 nucleotide sequence: TGTGCCAGCAGCGTGTCCGTGCGGAATGAAAAACTGTTTTTT.

The chain couples TRBV10-3 to TRBJ2-2; TRBD2 matches at 7 bases. After removal of 3 bases from V and 0 bases from J, the junction contained 4 bases not matched to a gene. This CDR3 is 16 amino acids long. CDR1 is ENHRY and CDR2 is SYGVKD in the germline V gene. CDR3 nucleotide sequence: TGTGCCATCAGTGATGGGGCGGGGGCGAACACCGGGGAGCTGTTTTTT. Translating gives CAISDGAGANTGELFF.

V and J are TRBV27 and TRBJ1-2, with 7 bases that match TRBD1. This CDR3 is built from 13 residues. Looked up from germline, CDR1 is MNHEY and CDR2 is SMNVEV (reference sequence). V lost 5 bases and J lost 4; bases outside the gene matches: 4. The CDR3 reads CASSPGTVYGYTF. CDR3 bases: TGTGCCAGCAGTCCCGGGACAGTCTATGGCTACACCTTC.

V and J are TRBV6-5 and TRBJ2-3; D is ambiguous. With 8 bases removed from V and 7 bases from J, the gap between germline ends came to 13 bases. CDR3 length: 12 residues. Germline V gene lookup returns CDR1 MNHEY and CDR2 SVGAGI. The CDR3, as DNA: TGTGCCAGCTCCTCCGCGAGCCATACGCAGTATTTT. Protein: CASSSASHTQYF.

The chain has TRBV28 and TRBJ1-6; TRBD1 agrees at 7 bases. The CDR3 spans 14 residues. With V trimmed by 6 bases and J by 7 bases, 6 bases remained unmatched. CDR1 and CDR2 from the germline V gene are MDHEN and SYDVKM. The CDR3 DNA follows: TGTGCCAGCAGCCCAGAGGGGGCCAATTCACCCCTCCACTTT. Amino acid sequence: CASSPEGANSPLHF.

A single count supports this clone. The V call is TRBV6-5, the J call TRBJ2-7; tentative D call: TRBD1 (5 bases). CDR3 length: 13 residues. Trimming removed 6 bases at V and 0 bases at J, with 9 bases between. Germline CDR1 and CDR2: MNHEY and SVGAGI. CDR3 nucleotides: TGTGCCAGCAGGAGACAGATCTCCTACGAGCAGTACTTC. Its translation is CASRRQISYEQYF.

The chain is built from TRBV24-1 and TRBJ2-2, with 13 bases aligning to TRBD2. V trimming: 9 bases; J trimming: 4 bases; junction bases outside the gene matches: 4. This CDR3 region has 15 residues. Germline lookup yields CDR1 KGHDR and CDR2 SFDVKD. CDR3 DNA: TGTGCCACCCGGACTAGCGGGAGTGGCACCGGGGAGCTGTTTTTT. It is translated as CATRTSGSGTGELFF.

This clone occurred once. The V call is TRBV6-5, the J call TRBJ2-7, with unresolved D. Looked up from germline, CDR1 is MNHEY and CDR2 is SVGAGI. V dropped 6 bases and J dropped 0 bases, with 15 bases sitting between them. The CDR3 totals 15 residues. CDR3 coding DNA: TGTGCCAGCAGGCGCACCGACTGGAGCTCCTACGAGCAGTACTTC. This sequence encodes CASRRTDWSSYEQYF.

This sequence joins TRBV5-6 and TRBJ1-1; 8 bases map to TRBD1. CDR3 size: 16 residues. Trimming removed 3 bases from V and 1 base from J; junction bases left unmatched: 8. Germline assignment: CDR1 SGHDT and CDR2 YYEEEE. The CDR3 loop reads CASSSAMDRANTEAFF. The CDR3 bases are TGTGCCAGCAGCTCGGCGATGGACAGGGCGAACACTGAAGCTTTCTTT.

V and J are TRBV5-1 and TRBJ1-1, with D unresolved. This CDR3 region has 13 residues. The germline V gene has CDR1 SGHRS and CDR2 YFSETQ. V dropped 7 bases and J dropped 0 bases, with 10 bases sitting between them. In DNA form, the CDR3 reads TGCGCCAGCTTTTTCGGGGTGAACACTGAAGCTTTCTTT. Residues: CASFFGVNTEAFF. Variable domain in full (rest from reference TRBV5-1 and TRBJ1-1): KAGVTQTPRYLIKTRGQQVTLSCSPISGHRSVSWYQQTPGQGLQFLFEYFSETQRNKGNFPGRFSGRQFSNSRSEMNVSTLELGDSALYLCASFFGVNTEAFFGQGTRLTVV.

This chain connects TRBV10-1 to TRBJ1-2; tentative D call: TRBD1 (6 bases). Germline V gene data show CDR1 as WNHNN and CDR2 as SYGVQD (reference sequence). CDR3 length equals 13 residues. V shed 9 bases and J shed 4 bases, with 15 bases lying between them. CDR3 in amino acids: CASTTQGAYGYTF. CDR3 DNA: TGCGCCAGTACCACACAGGGCGCCTATGGCTACACCTTC.

The V gene is TRBV3-1 (or the pseudogene TRBV3-2), the J gene TRBJ2-1; 11 nucleotides match TRBD2. The CDR3 length is 19 residues. V lost 0 bases, J lost 8 bases, and 15 bases stayed unmatched. Germline assignment: CDR1 LGHDT and CDR2 YNNKEL (reference sequence). CDR3: CASSQDTSDSGRAVDEQFF. The DNA of the CDR3 is TGTGCCAGCAGCCAAGATACCTCAGATAGCGGGAGGGCCGTGGATGAGCAGTTCTTC.

This clone was picked up many times. This chain connects TRBV10-3 to TRBJ1-5, with D perhaps matching TRBD1 (5 bases). The CDR3 length is 17 residues. Trimming cost V 4 bases and J 0 bases, with 16 bases left between them. Germline CDR1 and CDR2: ENHRY and SYGVKD. The CDR3 nucleotides are TGTGCCATCAGTGGTGAGCCAGGGCGGAATAGCAATCAGCCCCAGCATTTT. Translation gives CAISGEPGRNSNQPQHF.